The clone carrying this T cell receptor (beta chain) has a single count. The antigen is undetermined. Germline V gene lookup returns CDR1 GTSNPN and CDR2 SVGIG (reference sequence). The CDR3 runs 17 residues. J gave up 4 bases and V 1 base, and 12 bases lay outside the gene matches. This specimen belongs to a study of cytomegalovirus exposure and HLA in healthy donors. Broader study findings: Diagnosis of cytomegalovirus status made by the classifier reportedly showed high specificity and sensitivity. The TCR clusters that emerged in the first cohort tended, a later analysis found, to co-occur in the approximately 130 validation repertoires. Rarity held for most TCR sequences, but there were some public TCRs that occurred in many donors. TCR beta chains numbering more than 150 were designated cytomegalovirus-associated.

The assay was immunoSEQ multiplex PCR, and TCRdb's table has in-frame clones only and misses some. Among about 100,000 clones listed, approximately 94% were seen once. Sequencing was carried out using PBMCs. The V call is TRBV30, the J call TRBJ2-1, with 8 positions matching TRBD2. This clonotype originated in a woman aged 18-29 years in good health and CMV-seronegative. CDR3 nucleotides: TGTGCCTGGAGTGGGGGTAGCGGGGCCAAGAGATACAATGAGCAGTTCTTC. Translation gives CAWSGGSGAKRYNEQFF.